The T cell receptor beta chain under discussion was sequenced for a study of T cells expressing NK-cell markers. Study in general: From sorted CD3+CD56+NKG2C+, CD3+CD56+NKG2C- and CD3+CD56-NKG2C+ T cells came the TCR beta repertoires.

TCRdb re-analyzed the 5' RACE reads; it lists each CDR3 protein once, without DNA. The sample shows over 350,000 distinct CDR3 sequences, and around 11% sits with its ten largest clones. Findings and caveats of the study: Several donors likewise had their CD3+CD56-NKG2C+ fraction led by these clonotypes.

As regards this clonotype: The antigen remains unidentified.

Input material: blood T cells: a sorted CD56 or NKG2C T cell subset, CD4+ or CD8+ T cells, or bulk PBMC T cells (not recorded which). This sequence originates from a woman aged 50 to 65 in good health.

The CDR3 reads CASSSIPRGNTEAFF. The rearrangement links TRBV5-1 to TRBJ1-1; TCRdb's assignment of TRBD1 cannot be checked, as there is no DNA. The CDR3 totals 15 residues. The germline V gene encodes CDR1 SGHRS and CDR2 YFSETQ.